These 10 T cell receptor beta chains originate from one sample sequenced in a study of blood T cell repertoires in COVID-19. Sequencing was performed with immunoSEQ multiplex PCR; in TCRdb, only in-frame clones are kept and a portion is missing. The table lists about 300,000 clones, about nine tenths of them singletons. Sequenced input: peripheral blood. Receptors were obtained from a woman aged 25 to 39 with COVID-19, enrolled during active disease.

The V and J genes are TRBV11-3 and TRBJ1-2, with 7 bases matching TRBD1. CDR1 is SGHNT, CDR2 YENEEA, per germline. This CDR3 has 13 amino acids. With 4 bases clipped from V and 7 bases from J, the junction kept 6 bases outside the gene matches. The CDR3: CASSSGQALGYTF. The CDR3 bases are TGTGCCAGCAGCTCCGGACAGGCTCTTGGCTACACCTTC.

V usage is TRBV6-5 and J usage is TRBJ2-3; the match to TRBD1 covers 7 bases. The junction had 8 bases not matched to a gene; V was cut back by 4 bases and J by 1 base. The CDR3 consists of 16 residues. In germline, CDR1 is MNHEY, CDR2 SVGAGI. The CDR3 reads CASSLAPGGGTDTQYF. CDR3 nucleotide sequence: TGTGCCAGCAGTTTGGCGCCAGGGGGAGGCACAGATACGCAGTATTTT.

This clone showed up just once. The rearrangement uses TRBV27 and TRBJ1-2, with D tentatively TRBD1 (6 bases). Trimming cost V 6 bases and J 4 bases, with 15 bases left between them. The CDR3 contains 14 residues. Germline CDR1 MNHEY, CDR2 SMNVEV (reference sequence). The CDR3 region has the DNA TGTGCCAGCAGCCATTCGGGGGGGCCCTATGGCTACACCTTC. This sequence encodes CASSHSGGPYGYTF.

The J gene is TRBJ2-5, the V gene TRBV7-9; TRBD1 matches at 8 bases. This CDR3 contains 15 residues. After removal of 2 bases from V and 4 bases from J, the junction contained 6 bases not matched to a gene. CDR1 SEHNR and CDR2 FQNEAQ come from the germline V gene (reference sequence). In DNA form, the CDR3 reads TGTGCCAGCAGCTTAAGGACAGGGCCCAGAGAGACCCAGTACTTC. Its protein is CASSLRTGPRETQYF.

The chain employs TRBV9 and TRBJ1-3, with D perhaps matching TRBD1 (6 bases). The germline gives CDR1 SGDLS, CDR2 YYNGEE. The ends were cut back, 3 bases at V and 0 bases at J, with 10 bases in the middle. The CDR3 loop spans 15 amino acids. CDR3 coding DNA: TGTGCCAGCAGCGGACAGGATATCTCTGGAAACACCATATATTTT. It encodes CASSGQDISGNTIYF.

The chain combines TRBV6-5 with TRBJ2-1; 9 positions match TRBD1. The V segment lost 0 bases and the J segment 4 bases; nucleotides outside the gene matches: 4. The CDR3 length is 16 residues. CDR1 is MNHEY, CDR2 SVGAGI, per germline. Written as DNA, the CDR3 is TGTGCCAGCAGTTACTCGGGGACAGGGACTTACAATGAGCAGTTCTTC. Its translation is CASSYSGTGTYNEQFF.

This chain connects TRBV9 to TRBJ2-5, with 7 positions matching TRBD1. Germline CDR1 is SGDLS and CDR2 is YYNGEE. The CDR3 contains 13 residues. Germline trimming cut 9 bases from V and 4 bases from J; bases unmatched to any gene: 9. The CDR3 spells CATSRGPPETQYF. Here the CDR3 DNA reads TGTGCCACCTCGAGGGGGCCCCCAGAGACCCAGTACTTC.

J is TRBJ2-1 and V is TRBV18; D remains ambiguous. Germline loops: CDR1 KGHSH, CDR2 LQKENI. This CDR3 has 13 amino acids. With 3 bases removed from V and 8 bases from J, the gap between germline ends came to 11 bases. The CDR3 sequence: CASSPAPRDEQFF. CDR3 sequence (DNA): TGTGCCAGCTCACCTGCGCCACGGGATGAGCAGTTCTTC.

The chain couples TRBV18 to TRBJ2-3, with 9 bases fitting TRBD1. The CDR3 consists of 15 residues. V lost 7 bases and J lost 4; bases outside the gene matches: 9. Germline-derived CDR1 and CDR2 are KGHSH and LQKENI. CDR3 amino acids: CASLRNRGQPDTQYF. The DNA of the CDR3 is TGTGCCAGCTTAAGGAACAGGGGGCAGCCAGATACGCAGTATTTT.

The gene calls are TRBV5-1 and TRBJ1-6; D call uncertain. In germline, CDR1 is SGHRS, CDR2 YFSETQ. The CDR3 is 14 residues long. V gave up 1 base and J gave up 10 bases, with 12 bases separating them. The CDR3 DNA reads as TGCGCCAGCAGCTTGATAGGGAGGGAATCACCCCTCCACTTT. Translated, it gives CASSLIGRESPLHF.